The clone carrying this T cell receptor beta chain occurred a few times. Its antigen is not identified. This sample was taken from a study of blood T cells in healthy people across ages. Alongside a J-beta primer mix, a sample-barcoded 5' primer served in a second PCR lasting roughly 7 to 11 cycles. Each single sample gave us at least 3 million CDR3-containing paired-end reads. A single record per CDR3 protein comes from TCRdb applying MiXCR to the 5' RACE reads. The sample yields 850,000 to 1,300,000 distinct CDR3 sequences, under 55% seen once. Healthy Caucasian individuals from Russia aged roughly 6 to 100 were enrolled as donors. They isolated at least 6.5 million PBMCs from each sample. This CDR3 is built from 14 residues. CDR1 and CDR2 from the germline V gene are LGHNA and YNFKEQ. The study, taken as a whole, reports: Both naive CD4+ cell counts and diversity were greater in long-lived donors than in aged donors.

The rearrangement joins TRBV4-2 to TRBJ2-5; D is possibly TRBD1 or TRBD2 (5 bases each). The DNA end is a closer match to TRBJ2-7, so the J assignment may be wrong. The clonotype comes from a woman aged 55-75 years in good health. The material sequenced was blood. This CDR3 reads CASSQVGTPLEQYF. CDR3 sequence (DNA): TGTGCCAGCAGCCAGGTCGGGACCCCCCTCGAGCAGTACTTC.